Each of the 26 T cell receptor beta chains below was sequenced from the same sample in a study of CD8 T cells in Susac syndrome. Reverse transcription of roughly 0.45 to 1 ug RNA was performed with random hexamers. Each CDR3 protein is one row after TCRdb ran MiXCR on the immunoSEQ multiplex PCR reads. Among 140,000 to 150,000 distinct CDR3 sequences listed, approximately 95% were seen once. The specimen was CD4+ T cells from PBMCs. These receptors came from a human donor in good health.

This rearrangement joins TRBV2 to TRBJ2-2; 9 bases fit TRBD1. CDR1 SNHLY and CDR2 FYNNEI come from the germline V gene. The CDR3 has 14 amino acids. Trimming cost V 6 bases and J 6 bases; bases outside gene matches: 5. This CDR3 is CASRVRTGAGELFF. Written as DNA, the CDR3 is TGTGCCAGCAGGGTCAGGACAGGGGCCGGGGAGCTGTTTTTT.

The gene calls are TRBV24-1 and TRBJ1-1; TRBD1 might be the D (6 bases). Trimming took off 9 bases at V and 4 bases at J, with 14 bases between the two ends. CDR3 size: 13 residues. Germline CDR1 and CDR2: KGHDR and SFDVKD. The CDR3 is CATSTGSFTEAFF. The DNA for the CDR3 is TGTGCCACCTCAACAGGGAGCTTCACTGAAGCTTTCTTT.

J is TRBJ1-1 and V is TRBV3-1; 7 bases line up with TRBD1. Trimming at V came to 4 bases and at J to 0 bases, leaving 8 bases not matched to a gene. CDR1 is LGHDT, CDR2 YNNKEL, per germline (reference sequence). This CDR3 has 16 amino acids. The CDR3 protein is CASSPGTAILNTEAFF. The DNA for the CDR3 is TGTGCCAGCAGCCCCGGGACAGCCATCCTGAACACTGAAGCTTTCTTT.

V and J are TRBV2 and TRBJ2-3; D is perhaps TRBD2 (5 bases). Trimming left V 2 bases short and J 4 bases short, with 10 bases between. Looked up from germline, CDR1 is SNHLY and CDR2 is FYNNEI. This CDR3 is built from 14 residues. The CDR3 protein is CASSELLASDTQYF. CDR3 in DNA: TGTGCCAGCAGTGAACTGCTAGCCTCAGATACGCAGTATTTT.

The rearrangement links TRBV29-1 to TRBJ2-1, with 8 bases lining up with TRBD1. CDR1 and CDR2 (germline): SQVTM, ANQGSEA. The CDR3 totals 14 residues. V shed 5 bases and J 8 bases; nucleotides not matched to a gene: 11. The CDR3, as DNA: TGCAGCGTTCACCCCCGGACAGGGACATATGAGCAGTTCTTC. This codes for CSVHPRTGTYEQFF.

The V and J genes are TRBV2 and TRBJ2-2; 8 bases map to TRBD2. The CDR3 has 16 residues. Trimming cost V 6 bases and J 0 bases; bases outside gene matches: 6. Germline V lookup: CDR1 SNHLY, CDR2 FYNNEI. DNA for the CDR3: TGTGCCAGCAGCGCTCAGGGACTAGCGAACACCGGGGAGCTGTTTTTT. This encodes CASSAQGLANTGELFF.

The J gene is TRBJ1-5, the V gene TRBV28; a weak D match, TRBD1 (5 bases). CDR1 is MDHEN, CDR2 SYDVKM, per germline. V lost 10 bases and J 7 bases, leaving 20 bases between the germline ends. The CDR3 is 14 residues long. CDR3 residues: CATYPTLAGQPQHF. CDR3 bases: TGTGCCACCTACCCGACGCTAGCAGGGCAGCCCCAGCATTTT.

This chain uses TRBV19 with TRBJ2-1; no definite D call. V lost 1 base and J 6 bases, leaving 22 bases between the germline ends. The CDR3 extends over 18 amino acids. Germline V gene lookup returns CDR1 LNHDA and CDR2 SQIVND (reference sequence). CDR3 nucleotide sequence: TGTGCCAGTAGTATAGTAGTCTTTCGGGCACACACCTCCAATGAGCAGTTCTTC. Protein product: CASSIVVFRAHTSNEQFF. Filled out from reference TRBV19 and TRBJ2-1, the complete variable domain reads DGGITQSPKYLFRKEGQNVTLSCEQNLNHDAMYWYRQDPGQGLRLIYYSQIVNDFQKGDIAEGYSVSREKKESFPLTVTSAQKNPTAFYLCASSIVVFRAHTSNEQFFGPGTRLTVL.

This chain links TRBV30 with TRBJ2-2; D unresolved. This CDR3 has 15 residues. Trimming pared 2 bases from V and 0 bases from J, leaving 10 bases between. Germline V gene data show CDR1 as GTSNPN and CDR2 as SVGIG (reference sequence). The CDR3 region is CAWSNQLSNTGELFF. As DNA, the CDR3 is TGTGCCTGGAGTAACCAATTATCGAACACCGGGGAGCTGTTTTTT.

The CDR3 sequence: CASSLVSGSSYNEQFF. The CDR3 DNA is TGTGCCAGCAGCTTAGTGAGCGGGAGCTCCTACAATGAGCAGTTCTTC. The chain is built from TRBV7-2 and TRBJ2-1; 8 nucleotides agree with TRBD2. The CDR3 runs to 16 residues. Trimming cost V 1 base and J 0 bases; bases outside gene matches: 2. CDR1 is SGHTA and CDR2 is FQGNSA in the germline V gene.

This clonotype was picked up one time. V is TRBV30 and J is TRBJ2-2, with D possibly TRBD1 on 6 matching bases. In germline, CDR1 is GTSNPN, CDR2 SVGIG (reference sequence). The CDR3 is 17 amino acids. The germline V and J ends were trimmed by 2 bases and 0 bases, with 16 bases remaining between them. This CDR3 reads CAWSNRDKGPNTGELFF. The CDR3 nucleotides read TGTGCCTGGAGTAACCGGGACAAGGGACCGAACACCGGGGAGCTGTTTTTT.

The V gene is TRBV30, the J gene TRBJ1-4; 12 bases fit TRBD1. The length of the CDR3 is 17 residues. The J segment lost 7 bases and the V segment lost 5 bases, leaving 14 bases of the junction unmatched. Germline loops: CDR1 GTSNPN, CDR2 SVGIG (reference sequence). The CDR3 nucleotides read TGTGCCTGGGATCCCATAGGGGACAGGGGGCCCGGTGAAAAACTGTTTTTT. Residues: CAWDPIGDRGPGEKLFF. Supplemented by reference TRBV30 and TRBJ1-4, the full variable domain reads SQTIHQWPATLVQPVGSPLSLECTVEGTSNPNLYWYRQAAGRGLQLLFYSVGIGQISSEVPQNLSASRPQDRQFILSSKKLLLSDSGFYLCAWDPIGDRGPGEKLFFGSGTQLSVL.

The rearrangement links TRBV6-6 to TRBJ1-1; the match to TRBD1 covers 7 bases. V shed 2 bases and J 5 bases; nucleotides not matched to a gene: 5. The CDR3 loop spans 14 amino acids. Per germline, CDR1 MNHNY and CDR2 SVGAGI (reference sequence). The CDR3 reads CASSYGQGETEAFF. The CDR3 DNA reads as TGTGCCAGCAGTTACGGGCAGGGGGAGACTGAAGCTTTCTTT.

The chain uses TRBV20-1 and TRBJ1-2, with 7 nucleotides matching TRBD1. CDR1 DFQATT and CDR2 SNEGSKA come from the germline V gene (reference sequence). This CDR3 is 14 amino acids long. The trim removed 2 bases at V and 8 bases at J, leaving 11 bases unmatched. The CDR3 here is CSARTRTGQRGYTF. CDR3 DNA sequence: TGCAGTGCTAGAACCCGGACAGGTCAAAGGGGCTACACCTTC.

The V gene is TRBV27, the J gene TRBJ1-5; TRBD1 might be the D (5 bases). With 9 bases removed from V and 0 bases from J, the gap between germline ends came to 9 bases. This CDR3 comprises 13 residues. Per germline, CDR1 MNHEY and CDR2 SMNVEV (reference sequence). The CDR3 sequence is CASRQISNQPQHF. The CDR3 DNA is TGTGCCAGTCGACAGATTAGCAATCAGCCCCAGCATTTT.

The chain joins TRBV7-2 to TRBJ2-7; TRBD2 might be the D (5 bases). The CDR3 spans 14 residues. Trimming took 5 bases from V and 6 from J, leaving 17 bases between them. CDR1 is SGHTA, CDR2 FQGNSA, per germline. The CDR3 nucleotides are TGTGCCAGCAGCCTAACGAGAGGGATGCGCGAGCAGTACTTC. This translates into CASSLTRGMREQYF.

The gene calls are TRBV6-6 and TRBJ2-2; tentatively, D is TRBD2 (5 bases). V was shortened by 7 bases and J by 4 bases, with 13 bases between the two germline ends. The CDR3 totals 14 residues. Germline V CDR1 and CDR2: MNHNY, SVGAGI (reference sequence). DNA of the CDR3: TGTGCCAGCATCCGGGAAGTAGGCACCGGGGAGCTGTTTTTT. Protein product: CASIREVGTGELFF.

The chain employs TRBV23-1 and TRBJ2-2, with D unresolved. TRBV23-1 is recorded as an ORF, its role being uncertain. This CDR3 spans 15 amino acids. V lost 7 bases, J lost 6 bases, and 18 bases lay in between. The DNA of the CDR3 is TGCGCCAGCACAAAAACCGGGCCCCGGGCCGGGGAGCTGTTTTTT. It codes for CASTKTGPRAGELFF.

The rearrangement uses TRBV27 and TRBJ2-1; no definite D call. Germline CDR1 MNHEY, CDR2 SMNVEV (reference sequence). The CDR3 extends over 13 amino acids. The V and J ends lost 4 bases and 5 bases respectively, with 9 bases between them. CDR3 protein: CASSYFGNNEQFF. For the CDR3, the DNA is TGTGCCAGCAGTTATTTCGGTAACAATGAGCAGTTCTTC.

The CDR3 DNA follows: TGTGCCAGCAGTTACTCTTCAGGGGCGAACTACGAGCAGTACTTC. Protein product: CASSYSSGANYEQYF. The genes are TRBV6-5 and TRBJ2-7, with a tentative D call TRBD1 (6 bases). CDR1 and CDR2 (germline): MNHEY, SVGAGI. The V gene lost 0 bases and the J gene lost 3 bases, with 12 bases spanning the gap. This CDR3 comprises 15 residues.

The chain recombines TRBV5-4 with TRBJ2-3; 8 nucleotides agree with TRBD1. Germline CDR1 reads SGHNT; CDR2 reads YYREEE (reference sequence). After removal of 4 bases from V and 2 bases from J, the junction contained 6 bases not matched to a gene. This CDR3 has 15 residues. The CDR3 DNA reads as TGTGCCAGCAGCCCCCGGGACAGGCCCACAGATACGCAGTATTTT. It yields the protein CASSPRDRPTDTQYF.

The chain recombines TRBV2 with TRBJ1-1; D is possibly TRBD1 (6 bases). The CDR3 is 12 residues long. The germline V gene encodes CDR1 SNHLY and CDR2 FYNNEI. Deletions cut 8 bases from V and 1 base from J, with 8 bases between. DNA for the CDR3: TGTGCCAGCGTAGGGGGGAACACTGAAGCTTTCTTT. Protein product: CASVGGNTEAFF.

The chain recombines TRBV6-6 with TRBJ1-2; 7 nucleotides match TRBD1. Germline V gene sequence: CDR1 MNHNY, CDR2 SVGAGI (reference sequence). The V gene end was trimmed by 6 bases and the J gene end by 8 bases; junction bases not matched to a gene: 12. The CDR3 length is 14 residues. CDR3 in amino acids: CASRSVDREFGYTF. The CDR3, as DNA: TGTGCCAGCAGGTCCGTCGACAGGGAATTCGGCTACACCTTC.

This chain uses TRBV14 with TRBJ1-1; no reliable D call. The V end was cut by 0 bases, the J end by 1 base, with 3 bases between. The CDR3 has 13 amino acids. Germline V gene lookup returns CDR1 SGHDN and CDR2 FVKESK. The CDR3 DNA reads TGTGCCAGCAGCCAAGACTGGAACACTGAAGCTTTCTTT. Translation: CASSQDWNTEAFF.

The V gene is TRBV5-4, the J gene TRBJ2-3; no reliable D call. CDR1 is SGHNT, CDR2 YYREEE, per germline (reference sequence). CDR3 length: 15 residues. V was cut by 2 bases and J by 4 bases, with 14 bases left in between. This CDR3 is CASSFGVSAADTQYF. DNA for the CDR3: TGTGCCAGCAGCTTCGGCGTCTCGGCGGCAGATACGCAGTATTTT.

This chain uses TRBV7-8 with TRBJ1-2, with D hard to call. CDR3 length: 13 residues. Trimming left V 7 bases short and J 3 bases short, with 12 bases between. Per the germline V gene, CDR1 is SGHVS and CDR2 is FQNEAQ. The CDR3 DNA is TGTGCCAGCACCCGTGGCAGAGACTATGGCTACACCTTC. Its translation is CASTRGRDYGYTF.